This TCR beta chain is drawn from a study of early T cells in non-severe SARS-CoV-2 infection. Whole-study context: The authors sequenced bulk RNA from unsorted whole blood, leaving chains unpaired. Overall study results and limits: Clonotype matching in VDJdb favored anti-spike CD8 responses and did not capture private and CD4 specificities.

This CDR3 is 10 amino acids long. V lost 3 bases to trimming and J lost 5 bases, with 4 bases between them. Germline V CDR1 and CDR2: SQVTM, ANQGSEA. In the library, individual cDNA molecules carried attached unique molecular identifiers. TCRdb re-called the 5' RACE reads with MiXCR, one entry per CDR3 protein. The table includes about 67,000 distinct CDR3 sequences, about 9% detected once. Comment on this clonotype: As yet, its antigen is unknown.

This chain joins TRBV29-1 and TRBJ2-5, with D hard to call. The sequenced sample was whole blood, obtained at baseline. This receptor was identified in an adult who was a healthcare worker with PCR-confirmed SARS-CoV-2 infection or an uninfected control (not recorded which). CDR3 in amino acids: CSVEEETQYF. The CDR3, as DNA: TGCAGCGTTGAGGAGGAGACCCAGTACTTC.